This note documents a single TCR beta chain sequence. This record belongs to a study of shared clonotypes between healthy human individuals. TCRdb's table, derived via immunoSEQ multiplex PCR, lists solely in-frame clones and lacks some. This table has about 1.5 million clones, under 99% appearing once. Per the germline V gene, CDR1 is LNHDA and CDR2 is SQIVND (reference sequence). The CDR3 loop spans 21 amino acids. V gave up 3 bases and J gave up 5 bases; unmatched junction bases: 17. This TCR derives from a man aged 25-45 years in good health. The sequenced material came from naive CD4+ T cells sorted from blood. Subset meaning: CD45RA+ positively selected. The chain recombines TRBV19 with TRBJ2-2; 14 nucleotides align to TRBD2. The CDR3 sequence: CASSIIGRSGTSGSITGELFF. The CDR3, as DNA: TGTGCCAGTAGTATCATCGGCCGATCCGGGACTAGCGGGAGCATTACCGGGGAGCTGTTTTTT.